These T cell receptor beta chains were read from a single sample in a study of blood T cell repertoires in COVID-19. Data came from immunoSEQ multiplex PCR; TCRdb stores just in-frame clones and leaves some out. The sample consists of approximately 290,000 clones, more than 85% of them appearing once. Source material: peripheral blood. These receptors originate from a woman in her twenties or thirties with COVID-19, enrolled during active disease. Both conserved end residues are trimmed from each CDR3. Each record gives: CDR3 length, V gene, CDR3 protein.

>15|TRBV19
ASSSSPGQKPNYGYT
>11|TRBV5-1
ASSLGPDTEAF
>12|TRBV28
ASSLEEGARGYT
>12|TRBV7-6
ASSLVQEPDTQY
>12|TRBV5-1
ASSPRQGKETQY
>15|TRBV19
ASSISHRTSNPSDQY
>12|TRBV19
ASSWGQAADGYT
>12|TRBV18
ASSAGGTSTEAF
>14|TRBV5-6
ASSLGSGTYTDTQY
>13|TRBV9
ASSVAPGGSYEQY
>12|TRBV5-1
ASSPMLEGEKLF
>13|TRBV4-2
ASSQDLTGGGKLF
>13|TRBV5-1
ASSRDRDLLYEQY
>14|TRBV3-1/TRBV3-2
ASSLLGRGEFDEQF
>12|TRBV30
AWSVLGVNYGYT
>10|TRBV5-5
ASSPGGDEQF
>13|TRBV19
ASNENRGYNQPQH
>11|TRBV5-8
ASSLRGNEKLF
>13|TRBV30
AWSSPGQSIIPLH
>12|TRBV6-5
ASSTTGSLGEAF
>14|TRBV5-1
ASSLRDSSSGNTIY
>11|TRBV11-3
ASSLNRDTEAF
>14|TRBV3-1/TRBV3-2
ASSQVRGQANEKLF
>13|TRBV9
ASSVADTPNTEAF
>12|TRBV28
ASSPLATGNTIY
>12|TRBV19
ASTSGTGNQPQH
>11|TRBV2
ASSGHGGVALH
>11|TRBV29-1
SARPLGAGELF
>14|TRBV5-6
ASSYYYPGTNYGYT
>13|TRBV18
ASSAGGVENTEAF
>12|TRBV2
ASSETGAGNTIY
>15|TRBV27
ASSFLWTSGSTDTQY
>12|TRBV18
ASSPSRGEETQY
>11|TRBV30
AWSSGVNTEAF
>15|TRBV24-1
ATSVGGLAGNTDTQY